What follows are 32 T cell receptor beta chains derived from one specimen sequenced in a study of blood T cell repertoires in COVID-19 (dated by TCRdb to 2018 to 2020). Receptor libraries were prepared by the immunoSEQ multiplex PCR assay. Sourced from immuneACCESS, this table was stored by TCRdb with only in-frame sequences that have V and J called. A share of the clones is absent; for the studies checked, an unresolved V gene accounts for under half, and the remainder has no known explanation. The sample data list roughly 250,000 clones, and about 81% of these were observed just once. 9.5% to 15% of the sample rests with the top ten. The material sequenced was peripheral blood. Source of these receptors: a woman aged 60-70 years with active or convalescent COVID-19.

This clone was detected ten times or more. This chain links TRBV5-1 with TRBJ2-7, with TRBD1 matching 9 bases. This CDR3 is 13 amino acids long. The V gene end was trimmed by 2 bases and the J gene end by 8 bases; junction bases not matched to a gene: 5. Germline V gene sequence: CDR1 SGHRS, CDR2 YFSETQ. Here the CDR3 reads CASSLGTGRKQYF. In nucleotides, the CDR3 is TGCGCCAGCAGCTTAGGGACAGGGCGAAAGCAGTACTTC.

CDR3 DNA: TGTGCCAGCAGCCCAGGGACAGGGTATGGCTACACCTTC. Translation: CASSPGTGYGYTF. The chain combines TRBV2 with TRBJ1-2, with 9 bases lining up with TRBD1. CDR1 is SNHLY and CDR2 is FYNNEI in the germline V gene. The CDR3 spans 13 residues. V lost 6 bases and J lost 5; bases outside the gene matches: 4.

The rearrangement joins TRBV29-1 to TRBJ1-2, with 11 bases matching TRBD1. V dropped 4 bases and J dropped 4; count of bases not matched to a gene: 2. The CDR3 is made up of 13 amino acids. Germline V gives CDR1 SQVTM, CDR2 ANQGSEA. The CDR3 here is CSVGTGGVYGYTF. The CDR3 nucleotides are TGCAGCGTTGGGACAGGGGGCGTCTATGGCTACACCTTC.

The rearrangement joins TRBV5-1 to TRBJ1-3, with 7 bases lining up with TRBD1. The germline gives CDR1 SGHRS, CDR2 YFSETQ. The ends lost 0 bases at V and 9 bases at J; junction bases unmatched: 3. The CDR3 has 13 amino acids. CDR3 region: CASSLGQGGTIYF. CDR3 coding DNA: TGCGCCAGCAGCTTGGGACAGGGAGGCACCATATATTTT.

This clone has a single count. As DNA, the CDR3 is TGTGCCAGCAGTGATTCGGGGAGAGTGAACACTGAAGCTTTCTTT. Translation gives CASSDSGRVNTEAFF. The chain links TRBV6-1 to TRBJ1-1; D not certain. V lost 3 bases and J lost 0, with 11 bases in between. Germline V gene sequence: CDR1 MNHNS, CDR2 SASEGT. This CDR3 is built from 15 residues.

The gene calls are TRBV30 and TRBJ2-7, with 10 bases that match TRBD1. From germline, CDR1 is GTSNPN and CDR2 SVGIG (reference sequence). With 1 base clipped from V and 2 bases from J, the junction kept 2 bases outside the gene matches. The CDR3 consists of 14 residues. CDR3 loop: CAWSAGQGPYEQYF. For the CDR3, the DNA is TGTGCCTGGAGTGCGGGACAGGGGCCCTACGAGCAGTACTTC.

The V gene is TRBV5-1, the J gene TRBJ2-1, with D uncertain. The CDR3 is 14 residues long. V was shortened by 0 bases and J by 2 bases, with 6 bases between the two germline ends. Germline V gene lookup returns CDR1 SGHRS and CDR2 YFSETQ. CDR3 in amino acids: CASSLVGAYNEQFF. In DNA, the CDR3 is TGCGCCAGCAGCTTGGTTGGAGCCTACAATGAGCAGTTCTTC.

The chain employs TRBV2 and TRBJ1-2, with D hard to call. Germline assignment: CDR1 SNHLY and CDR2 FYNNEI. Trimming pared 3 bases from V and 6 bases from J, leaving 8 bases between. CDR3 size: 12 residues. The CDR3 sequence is CASSENTDGYTF. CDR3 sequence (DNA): TGTGCCAGCAGTGAGAACACCGATGGCTACACCTTC.

The CDR3 protein is CASSPRRTPRGTELGLHF. The DNA of the CDR3 is TGTGCCAGCAGTCCCCGACGTACCCCCCGCGGGACTGAACTCGGACTCCACTTT. The J gene is TRBJ1-6, the V gene TRBV7-8; a possible D gene is TRBD1 (5 bases). This CDR3 comprises 18 residues. The germline V gene has CDR1 SGHVS and CDR2 FQNEAQ. Trimming left V 6 bases short and J 16 bases short, with 34 bases between.

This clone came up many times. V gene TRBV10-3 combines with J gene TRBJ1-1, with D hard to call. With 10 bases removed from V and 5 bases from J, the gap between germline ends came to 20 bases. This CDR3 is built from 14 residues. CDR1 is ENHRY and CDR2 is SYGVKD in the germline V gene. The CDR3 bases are TGTGCCACCAGCCCCAGTTCCGAGAGGACTGAAGCTTTCTTT. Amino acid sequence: CATSPSSERTEAFF.

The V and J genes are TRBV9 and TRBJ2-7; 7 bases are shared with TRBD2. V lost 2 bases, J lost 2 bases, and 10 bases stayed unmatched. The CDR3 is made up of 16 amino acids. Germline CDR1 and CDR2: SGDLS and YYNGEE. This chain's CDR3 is CASSVQGAGSPYEQYF. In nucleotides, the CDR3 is TGTGCCAGCAGCGTCCAAGGAGCGGGGTCGCCCTACGAGCAGTACTTC.

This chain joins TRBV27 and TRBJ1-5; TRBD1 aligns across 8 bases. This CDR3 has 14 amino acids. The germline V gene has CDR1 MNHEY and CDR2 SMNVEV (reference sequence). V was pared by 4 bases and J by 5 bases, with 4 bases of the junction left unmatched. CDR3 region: CASSSQGGDQPQHF. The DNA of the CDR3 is TGTGCCAGCAGTTCACAGGGGGGGGATCAGCCCCAGCATTTT.

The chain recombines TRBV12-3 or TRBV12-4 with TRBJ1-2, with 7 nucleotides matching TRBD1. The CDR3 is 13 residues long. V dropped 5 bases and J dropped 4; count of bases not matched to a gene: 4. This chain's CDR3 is CASSDYRGYGYTF. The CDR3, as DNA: TGTGCCAGCAGTGACTACAGGGGCTATGGCTACACCTTC.

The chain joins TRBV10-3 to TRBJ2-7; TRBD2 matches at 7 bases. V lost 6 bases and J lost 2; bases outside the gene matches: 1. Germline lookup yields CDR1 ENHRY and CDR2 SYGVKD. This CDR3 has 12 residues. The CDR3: CAIRGGTYEQYF. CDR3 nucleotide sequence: TGTGCCATCAGGGGGGGGACCTACGAGCAGTACTTC.

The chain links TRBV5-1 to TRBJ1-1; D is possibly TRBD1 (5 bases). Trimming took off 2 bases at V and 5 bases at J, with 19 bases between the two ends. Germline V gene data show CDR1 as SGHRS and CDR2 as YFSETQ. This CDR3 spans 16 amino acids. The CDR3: CASSFIAEDRGTEAFF. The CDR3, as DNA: TGCGCCAGCAGCTTTATCGCCGAAGACAGAGGTACTGAAGCTTTCTTT.

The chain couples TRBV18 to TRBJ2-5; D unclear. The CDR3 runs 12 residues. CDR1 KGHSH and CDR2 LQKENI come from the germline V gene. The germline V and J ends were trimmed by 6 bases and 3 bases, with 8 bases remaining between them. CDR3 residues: CASSPSEETQYF. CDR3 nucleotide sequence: TGTGCCAGCTCCCCAAGCGAAGAGACCCAGTACTTC.

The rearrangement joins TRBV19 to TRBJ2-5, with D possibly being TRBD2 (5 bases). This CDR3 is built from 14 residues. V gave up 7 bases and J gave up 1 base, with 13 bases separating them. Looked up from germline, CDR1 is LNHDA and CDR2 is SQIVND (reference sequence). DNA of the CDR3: TGTGCCAGTAATCCAGGAGCGGCCCAAGAGACCCAGTACTTC. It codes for CASNPGAAQETQYF. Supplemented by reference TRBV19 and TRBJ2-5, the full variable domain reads DGGITQSPKYLFRKEGQNVTLSCEQNLNHDAMYWYRQDPGQGLRLIYYSQIVNDFQKGDIAEGYSVSREKKESFPLTVTSAQKNPTAFYLCASNPGAAQETQYFGPGTRLLVL.

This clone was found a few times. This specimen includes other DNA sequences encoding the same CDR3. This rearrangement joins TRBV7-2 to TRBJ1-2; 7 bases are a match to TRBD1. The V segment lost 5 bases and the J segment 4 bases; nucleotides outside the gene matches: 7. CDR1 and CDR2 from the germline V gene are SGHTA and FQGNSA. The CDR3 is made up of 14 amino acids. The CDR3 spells CASSPTGVPYGYTF. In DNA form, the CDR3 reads TGTGCCAGCAGCCCCACAGGGGTCCCCTATGGCTACACCTTC.

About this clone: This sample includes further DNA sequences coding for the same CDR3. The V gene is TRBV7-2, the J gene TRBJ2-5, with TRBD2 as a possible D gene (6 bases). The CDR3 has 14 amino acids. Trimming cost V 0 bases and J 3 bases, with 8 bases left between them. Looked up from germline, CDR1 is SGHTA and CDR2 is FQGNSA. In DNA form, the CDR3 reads TGTGCCAGCAGCTTAGCGGGGAGGAAAGAGACCCAGTACTTC. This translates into CASSLAGRKETQYF. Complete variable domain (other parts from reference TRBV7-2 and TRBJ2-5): GAGVSQSPSNKVTEKGKDVELRCDPISGHTALYWYRQSLGQGLEFLIYFQGNSAPDKSGLPSDRFSAERTGGSVSTLTIQRTQQEDSAVYLCASSLAGRKETQYFGPGTRLLVL.

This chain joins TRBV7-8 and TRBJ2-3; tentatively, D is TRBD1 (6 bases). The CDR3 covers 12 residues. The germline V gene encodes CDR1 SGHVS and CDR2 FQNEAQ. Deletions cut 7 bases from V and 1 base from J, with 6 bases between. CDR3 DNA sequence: TGTGCCAGCAAGGGGGGCACAGATACGCAGTATTTT. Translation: CASKGGTDTQYF.

As DNA, the CDR3 is TGTGCCAGTAGTCCGGGACAGCACACTGAAGCTTTCTTT. Protein product: CASSPGQHTEAFF. V is TRBV19 and J is TRBJ1-1; TRBD1 matches at 7 bases. This CDR3 has 13 residues. V lost 5 bases to trimming and J lost 3 bases; unmatched junction nucleotides: 3. In germline, CDR1 is LNHDA, CDR2 SQIVND (reference sequence).

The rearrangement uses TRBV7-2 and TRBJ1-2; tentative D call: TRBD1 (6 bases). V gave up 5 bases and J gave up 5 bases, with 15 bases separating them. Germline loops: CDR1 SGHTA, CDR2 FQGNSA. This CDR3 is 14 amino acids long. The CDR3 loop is CASSPSGQGYGYTF. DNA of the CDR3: TGTGCCAGCAGCCCCTCTGGGCAGGGGTATGGCTACACCTTC.

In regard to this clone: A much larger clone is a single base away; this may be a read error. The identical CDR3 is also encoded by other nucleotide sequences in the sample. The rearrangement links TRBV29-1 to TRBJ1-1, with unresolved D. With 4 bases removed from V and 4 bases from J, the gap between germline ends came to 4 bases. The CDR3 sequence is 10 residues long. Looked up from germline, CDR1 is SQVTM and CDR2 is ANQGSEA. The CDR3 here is CSVVSTEAFF. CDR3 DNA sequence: TGCAGCGTTGTCAGCACTGAAGCTTTCTTT.

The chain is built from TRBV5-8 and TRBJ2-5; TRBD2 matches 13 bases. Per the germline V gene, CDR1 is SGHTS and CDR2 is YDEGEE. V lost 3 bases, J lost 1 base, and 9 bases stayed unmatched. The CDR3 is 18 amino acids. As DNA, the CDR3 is TGTGCCAGCAGCTCCGGACTAGCGGGGGTGCGGGGCCAAGAGACCCAGTACTTC. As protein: CASSSGLAGVRGQETQYF.

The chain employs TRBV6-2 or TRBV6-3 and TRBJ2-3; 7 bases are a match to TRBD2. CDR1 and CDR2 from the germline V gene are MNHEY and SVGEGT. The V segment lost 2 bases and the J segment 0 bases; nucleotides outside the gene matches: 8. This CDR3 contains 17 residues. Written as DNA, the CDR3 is TGTGCCAGCAGTTACGTGGGGGGGTGGACTAGCACAGATACGCAGTATTTT. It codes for CASSYVGGWTSTDTQYF.

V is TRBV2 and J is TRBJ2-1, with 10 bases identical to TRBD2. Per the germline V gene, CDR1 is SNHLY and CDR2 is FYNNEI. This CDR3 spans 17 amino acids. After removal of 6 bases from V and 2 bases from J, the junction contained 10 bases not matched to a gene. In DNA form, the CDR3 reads TGTGCCAGCAGGCCCCGAGGAGCGGGGGGGCCCTACAATGAGCAGTTCTTC. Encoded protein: CASRPRGAGGPYNEQFF. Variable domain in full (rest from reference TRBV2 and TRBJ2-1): EPEVTQTPSHQVTQMGQEVILRCVPISNHLYFYWYRQILGQKVEFLVSFYNNEISEKSEIFDDQFSVERPDGSNFTLKIRSTKLEDSAMYFCASRPRGAGGPYNEQFFGPGTRLTVL.

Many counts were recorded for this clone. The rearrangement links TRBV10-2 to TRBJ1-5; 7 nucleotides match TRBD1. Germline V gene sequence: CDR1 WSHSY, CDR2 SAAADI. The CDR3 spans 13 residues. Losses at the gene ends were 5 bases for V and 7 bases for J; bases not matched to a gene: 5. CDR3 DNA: TGCGCCAGCAGTCCTGACAGGGTACAGCCCCAGCATTTT. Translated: CASSPDRVQPQHF.

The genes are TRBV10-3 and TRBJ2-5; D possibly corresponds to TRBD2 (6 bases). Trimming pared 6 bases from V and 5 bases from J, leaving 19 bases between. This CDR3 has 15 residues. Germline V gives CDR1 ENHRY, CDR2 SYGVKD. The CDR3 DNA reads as TGTGCCATCAGACGCTCCCTAGGAGGAGGGGAGACCCAGTACTTC. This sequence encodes CAIRRSLGGGETQYF.

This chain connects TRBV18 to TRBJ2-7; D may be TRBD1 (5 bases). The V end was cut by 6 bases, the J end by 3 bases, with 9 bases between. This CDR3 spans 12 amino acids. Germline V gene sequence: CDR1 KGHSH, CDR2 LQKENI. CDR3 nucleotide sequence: TGTGCCAGCTCGCTAGGGGTCTACGAGCAGTACTTC. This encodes CASSLGVYEQYF.

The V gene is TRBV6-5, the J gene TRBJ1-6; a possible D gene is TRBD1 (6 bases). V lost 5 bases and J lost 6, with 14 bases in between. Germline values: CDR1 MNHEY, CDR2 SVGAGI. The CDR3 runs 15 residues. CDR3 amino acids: CASSPHRVSNSPLHF. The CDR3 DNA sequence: TGTGCCAGCAGTCCCCACAGGGTCAGTAATTCACCCCTCCACTTT.

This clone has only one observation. CDR3 nucleotides: TGTGCCAGCAGCGCCGGATTTGGGACAAATGAAAAACTGTTTTTT. Its protein product is CASSAGFGTNEKLFF. J is TRBJ1-4 and V is TRBV14; TRBD1 is a possible D gene (6 bases). Deletions cut 5 bases from V and 5 bases from J, with 15 bases between. Germline V gives CDR1 SGHDN, CDR2 FVKESK. CDR3 size: 15 residues.

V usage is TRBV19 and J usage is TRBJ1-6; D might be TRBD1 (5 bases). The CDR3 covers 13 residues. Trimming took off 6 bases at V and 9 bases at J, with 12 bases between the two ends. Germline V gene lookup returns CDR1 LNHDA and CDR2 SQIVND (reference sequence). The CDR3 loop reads CASSQGLSSPLHF. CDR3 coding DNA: TGTGCCAGTAGCCAGGGACTGAGTTCACCCCTCCACTTT.